A single sample is the source of the 2 T cell receptor beta chains below, sequenced in a study of T cell changes during pregnancy in multiple sclerosis. Produced via immunoSEQ multiplex PCR; TCRdb's table is partial and in-frame only. Of about 75,000 clones in the sample, 90% to 95% were seen once. Source: CD4+ T cells from peripheral blood mononuclear cells, taken before pregnancy. These receptors were taken from a female donor with multiple sclerosis, enrolled in a pregnancy study.

This clone has more than one count but fewer than ten. The chain recombines TRBV7-8 with TRBJ2-1; 9 nucleotides align to TRBD2. Germline CDR1 and CDR2: SGHVS and FQNEAQ. J lost 7 bases, V lost 0 bases, and 10 bases had no gene match. CDR3 length: 17 amino acids. The CDR3 DNA reads as TGTGCCAGCAGCTTAGCGCTAATGGGACTAGCACGGAATGAGCAGTTCTTC. Protein product: CASSLALMGLARNEQFF.

The CDR3 bases are TGCGCCAGCAGCTTGGCATCAGATACGCAGTATTTT. It encodes CASSLASDTQYF. The chain is built from TRBV5-1 and TRBJ2-3; no clear D. CDR1 and CDR2 from the germline V gene are SGHRS and YFSETQ. With 0 bases removed from V and 4 bases from J, the gap between germline ends came to 3 bases. The CDR3 covers 12 residues.